Here is one T cell receptor (beta chain) with its context. Its target is not known. This CDR3 has 15 amino acids. The germline gives CDR1 MDHEN, CDR2 SYDVKM. Trimming left V 3 bases short and J 6 bases short, with 15 bases between. With 60 Vbeta and 13 Jbeta primers, the PCR was carried out. Using immunoSEQ multiplex PCR, the repertoire was profiled, and TCRdb retains in-frame clones only, with some absent. The table has about 150,000 clones, under 85% seen once. The sample belongs to a study of cytomegalovirus exposure and HLA in healthy donors. General study results and limits: In a later analysis, at a false discovery rate of 0.05, 16,951 TCR beta sequences matched HLA alleles.

This TCR derives from a woman under 30 in good health and CMV-seropositive. The material sequenced was PBMCs. V and J are TRBV28 and TRBJ1-5; D is possibly TRBD1 (5 bases). CDR3 loop: CASSFFGGLSQPQHF. The DNA for the CDR3 is TGTGCCAGCAGTTTTTTCGGGGGTTTGAGTCAGCCCCAGCATTTT.